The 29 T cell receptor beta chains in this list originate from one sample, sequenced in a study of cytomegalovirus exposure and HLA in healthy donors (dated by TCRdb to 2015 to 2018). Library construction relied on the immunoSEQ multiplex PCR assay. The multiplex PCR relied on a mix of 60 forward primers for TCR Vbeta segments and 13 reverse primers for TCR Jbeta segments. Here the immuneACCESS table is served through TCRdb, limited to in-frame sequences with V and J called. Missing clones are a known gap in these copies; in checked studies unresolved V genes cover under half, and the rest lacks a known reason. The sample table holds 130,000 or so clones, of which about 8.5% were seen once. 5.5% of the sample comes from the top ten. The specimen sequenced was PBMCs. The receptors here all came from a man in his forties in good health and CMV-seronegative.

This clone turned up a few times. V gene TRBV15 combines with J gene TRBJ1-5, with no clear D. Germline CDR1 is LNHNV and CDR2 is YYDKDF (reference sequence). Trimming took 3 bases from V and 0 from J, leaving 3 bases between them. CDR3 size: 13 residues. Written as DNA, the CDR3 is TGTGCCACCAGCAGGTATAGCAATCAGCCCCAGCATTTT. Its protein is CATSRYSNQPQHF.

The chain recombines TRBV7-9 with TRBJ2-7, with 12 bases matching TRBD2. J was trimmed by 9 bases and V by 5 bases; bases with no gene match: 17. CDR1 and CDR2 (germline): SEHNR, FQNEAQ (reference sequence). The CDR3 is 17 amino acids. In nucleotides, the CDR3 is TGTGCCAGCAGCAATGGGACTAGCGGGCGTAGGACACTGGGGCAGTACTTC. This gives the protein CASSNGTSGRRTLGQYF.

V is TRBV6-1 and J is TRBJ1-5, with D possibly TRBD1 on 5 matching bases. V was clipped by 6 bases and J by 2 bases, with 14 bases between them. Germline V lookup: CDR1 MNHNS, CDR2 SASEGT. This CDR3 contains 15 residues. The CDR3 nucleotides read TGTGCCAGCAGGGACCTGGGAGGGGGCAATCAGCCCCAGCATTTT. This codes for CASRDLGGGNQPQHF.

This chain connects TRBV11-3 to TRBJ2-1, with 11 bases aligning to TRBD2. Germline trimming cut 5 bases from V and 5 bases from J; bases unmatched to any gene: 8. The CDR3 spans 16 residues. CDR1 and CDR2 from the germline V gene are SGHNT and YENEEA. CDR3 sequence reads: CASSPAGTSGNNEQFF. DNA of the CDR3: TGTGCCAGCAGCCCGGCCGGGACTAGCGGTAACAATGAGCAGTTCTTC.

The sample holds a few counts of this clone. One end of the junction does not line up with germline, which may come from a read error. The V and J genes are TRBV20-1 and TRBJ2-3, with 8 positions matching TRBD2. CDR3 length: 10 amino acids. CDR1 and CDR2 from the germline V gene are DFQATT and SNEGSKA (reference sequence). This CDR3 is CSASDERGPF. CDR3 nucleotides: TGCAGTGCCTCAGACGAGCGGGGGCCCTTT.

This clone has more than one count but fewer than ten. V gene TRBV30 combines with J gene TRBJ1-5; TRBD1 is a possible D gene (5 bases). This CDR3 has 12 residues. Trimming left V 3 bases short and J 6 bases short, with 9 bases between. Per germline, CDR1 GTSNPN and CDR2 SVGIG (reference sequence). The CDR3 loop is CAWRQGGQPQHF. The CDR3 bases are TGTGCCTGGAGGCAGGGCGGTCAGCCCCAGCATTTT.

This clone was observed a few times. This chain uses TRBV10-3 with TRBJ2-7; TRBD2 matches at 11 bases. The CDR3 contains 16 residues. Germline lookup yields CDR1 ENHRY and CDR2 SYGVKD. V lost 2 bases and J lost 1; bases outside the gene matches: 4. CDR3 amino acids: CAISEPTSGGSYEQYF. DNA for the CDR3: TGTGCCATCAGTGAGCCTACTAGCGGGGGTTCCTACGAGCAGTACTTC.

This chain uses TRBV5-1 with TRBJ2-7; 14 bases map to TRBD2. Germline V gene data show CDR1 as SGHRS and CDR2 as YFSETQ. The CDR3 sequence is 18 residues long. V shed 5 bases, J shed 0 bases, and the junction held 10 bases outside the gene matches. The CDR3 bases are TGCGCCAGCAGTCAGGGACTAGCGGGGGACCCTTTCTCCTACGAGCAGTACTTC. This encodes CASSQGLAGDPFSYEQYF.

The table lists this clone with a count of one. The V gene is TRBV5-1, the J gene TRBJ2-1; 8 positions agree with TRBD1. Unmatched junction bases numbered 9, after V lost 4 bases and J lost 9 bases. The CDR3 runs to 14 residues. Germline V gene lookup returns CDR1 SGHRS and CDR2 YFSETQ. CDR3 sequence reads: CASSPGQELTEQFF. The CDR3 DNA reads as TGCGCCAGCAGCCCGGGACAGGAATTGACTGAGCAGTTCTTC.

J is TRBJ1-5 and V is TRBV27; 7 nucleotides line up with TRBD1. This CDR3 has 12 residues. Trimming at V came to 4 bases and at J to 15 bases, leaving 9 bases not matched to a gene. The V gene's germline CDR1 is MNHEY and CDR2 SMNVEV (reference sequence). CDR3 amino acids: CASSSEDRSLHF. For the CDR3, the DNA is TGTGCCAGCAGTTCGGAGGACAGGTCCCTGCATTTT.

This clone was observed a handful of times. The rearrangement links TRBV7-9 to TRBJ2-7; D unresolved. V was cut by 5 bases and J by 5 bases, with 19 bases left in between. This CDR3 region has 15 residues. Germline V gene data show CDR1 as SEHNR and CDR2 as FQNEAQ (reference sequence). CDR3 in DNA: TGTGCCAGCAGCCCACGCGGAAGCCAGATGGACGAGCAGTACTTC. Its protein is CASSPRGSQMDEQYF.

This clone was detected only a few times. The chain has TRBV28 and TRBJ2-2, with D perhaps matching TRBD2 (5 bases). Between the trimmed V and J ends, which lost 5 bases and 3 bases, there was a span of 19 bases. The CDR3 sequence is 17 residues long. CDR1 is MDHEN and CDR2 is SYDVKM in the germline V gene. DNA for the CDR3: TGTGCCAGCAGTGGTGATGTGAGGGCTCAGGACACCGGGGAGCTGTTTTTT. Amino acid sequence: CASSGDVRAQDTGELFF.

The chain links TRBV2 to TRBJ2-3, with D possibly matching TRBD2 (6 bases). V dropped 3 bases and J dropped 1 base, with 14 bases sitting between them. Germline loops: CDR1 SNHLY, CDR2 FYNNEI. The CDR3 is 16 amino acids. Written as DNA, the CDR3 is TGTGCCAGCAGTGACCCCCGGGGAGGCCGCACAGATACGCAGTATTTT. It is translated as CASSDPRGGRTDTQYF.

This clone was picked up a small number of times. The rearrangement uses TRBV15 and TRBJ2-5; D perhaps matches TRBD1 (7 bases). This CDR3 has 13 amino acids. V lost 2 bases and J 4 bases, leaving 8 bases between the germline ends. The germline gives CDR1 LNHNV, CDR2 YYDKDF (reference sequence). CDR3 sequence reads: CATSRQGGETQYF. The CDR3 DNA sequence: TGTGCCACCAGCAGACAGGGGGGAGAGACCCAGTACTTC.

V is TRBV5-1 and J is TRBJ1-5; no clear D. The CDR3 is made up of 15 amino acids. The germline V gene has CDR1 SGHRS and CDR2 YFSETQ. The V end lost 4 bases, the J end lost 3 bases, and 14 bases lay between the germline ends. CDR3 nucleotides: TGCGCCAGCAGCCCGGGAAATTCAGACAATCAGCCCCAGCATTTT. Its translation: CASSPGNSDNQPQHF.

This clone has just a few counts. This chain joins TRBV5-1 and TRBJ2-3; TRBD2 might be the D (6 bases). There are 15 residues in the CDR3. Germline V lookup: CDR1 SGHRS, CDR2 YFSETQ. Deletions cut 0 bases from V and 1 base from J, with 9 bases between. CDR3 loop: CASSLGGDRTDTQYF. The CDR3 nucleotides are TGCGCCAGCAGCTTGGGGGGGGACCGCACAGATACGCAGTATTTT.

CDR3 sequence reads: CASSVGEGNSPLHF. The CDR3 coding sequence is TGTGCCAGCAGCGTAGGGGAGGGAAATTCACCCCTCCACTTT. This chain links TRBV7-8 with TRBJ1-6; D is perhaps TRBD1 (5 bases). The length of the CDR3 is 14 residues. Germline CDR1 SGHVS, CDR2 FQNEAQ. V was cut by 5 bases and J by 7 bases, with 12 bases left in between.

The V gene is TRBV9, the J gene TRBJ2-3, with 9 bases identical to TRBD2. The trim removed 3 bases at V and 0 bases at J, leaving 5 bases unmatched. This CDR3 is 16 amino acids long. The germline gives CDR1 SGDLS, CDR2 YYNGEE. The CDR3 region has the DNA TGTGCCAGCAGCGGTAGCGGGGGAGCTAGCACAGATACGCAGTATTTT. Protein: CASSGSGGASTDTQYF. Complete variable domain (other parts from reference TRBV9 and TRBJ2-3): DSGVTQTPKHLITATGQRVTLRCSPRSGDLSVYWYQQSLDQGLQFLIQYYNGEERAKGNILERFSAQQFPDLHSELNLSSLELGDSALYFCASSGSGGASTDTQYFGPGTRLTVL.

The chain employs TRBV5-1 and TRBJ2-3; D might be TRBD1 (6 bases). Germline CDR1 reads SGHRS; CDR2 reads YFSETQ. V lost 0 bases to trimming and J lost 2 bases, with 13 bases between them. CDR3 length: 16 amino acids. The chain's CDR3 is CASSLVEGENTDTQYF. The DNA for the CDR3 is TGCGCCAGCAGCTTGGTTGAGGGGGAGAACACAGATACGCAGTATTTT.

The CDR3 DNA reads as TGTGCCAGCTCACCAGGCAGGGGTAATTCACCCCTCCACTTT. It codes for CASSPGRGNSPLHF. This chain links TRBV18 with TRBJ1-6; tentatively, D is TRBD1 (6 bases). CDR1 KGHSH and CDR2 LQKENI come from the germline V gene. This CDR3 spans 14 amino acids. V gave up 2 bases and J gave up 6 bases, with 8 bases separating them.

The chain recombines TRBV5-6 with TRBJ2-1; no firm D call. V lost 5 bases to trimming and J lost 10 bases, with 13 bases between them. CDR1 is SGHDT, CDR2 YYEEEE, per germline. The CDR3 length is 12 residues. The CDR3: CASSLTSTEQFF. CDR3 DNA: TGTGCCAGCAGTTTGACATCCACCGAGCAGTTCTTC.

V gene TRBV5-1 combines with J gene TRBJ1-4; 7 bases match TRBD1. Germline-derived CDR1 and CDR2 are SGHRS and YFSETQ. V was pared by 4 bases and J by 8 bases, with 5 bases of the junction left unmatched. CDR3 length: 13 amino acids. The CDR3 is CASSDRVGEKLFF. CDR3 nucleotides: TGCGCCAGCAGCGACAGGGTTGGGGAAAAACTGTTTTTT.

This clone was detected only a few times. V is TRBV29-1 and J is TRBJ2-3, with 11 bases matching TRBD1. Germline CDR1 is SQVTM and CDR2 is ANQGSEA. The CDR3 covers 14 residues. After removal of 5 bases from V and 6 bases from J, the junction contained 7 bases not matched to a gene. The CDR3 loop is CSVQDRGPADTQYF. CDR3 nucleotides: TGCAGCGTTCAGGACAGGGGGCCTGCCGATACGCAGTATTTT.

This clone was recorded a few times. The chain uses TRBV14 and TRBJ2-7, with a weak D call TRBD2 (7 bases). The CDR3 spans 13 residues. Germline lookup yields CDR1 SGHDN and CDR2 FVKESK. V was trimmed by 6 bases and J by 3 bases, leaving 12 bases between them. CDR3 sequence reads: CASRGGGRYEQYF. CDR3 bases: TGTGCCAGCAGAGGGGGGGGTCGCTACGAGCAGTACTTC.

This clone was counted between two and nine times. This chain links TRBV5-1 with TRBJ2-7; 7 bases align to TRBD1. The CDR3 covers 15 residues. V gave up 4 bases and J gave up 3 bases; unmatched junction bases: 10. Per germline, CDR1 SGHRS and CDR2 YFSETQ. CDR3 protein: CASSLHPGTVYEQYF. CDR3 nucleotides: TGCGCCAGCAGCCTACACCCCGGGACAGTCTACGAGCAGTACTTC.

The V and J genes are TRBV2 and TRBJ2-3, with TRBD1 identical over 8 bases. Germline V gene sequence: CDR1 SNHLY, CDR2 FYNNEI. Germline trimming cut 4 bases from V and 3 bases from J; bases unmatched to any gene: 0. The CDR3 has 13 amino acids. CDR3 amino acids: CASSGQGTDTQYF. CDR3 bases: TGTGCCAGCAGTGGACAGGGGACAGATACGCAGTATTTT.

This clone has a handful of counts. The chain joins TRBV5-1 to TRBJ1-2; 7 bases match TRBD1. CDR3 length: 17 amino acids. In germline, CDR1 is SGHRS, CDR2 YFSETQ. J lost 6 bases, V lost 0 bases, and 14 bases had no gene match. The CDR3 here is CASSLVASVSTGDGYTF. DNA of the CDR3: TGCGCCAGCAGCTTGGTGGCATCGGTCTCTACAGGGGATGGCTACACCTTC.

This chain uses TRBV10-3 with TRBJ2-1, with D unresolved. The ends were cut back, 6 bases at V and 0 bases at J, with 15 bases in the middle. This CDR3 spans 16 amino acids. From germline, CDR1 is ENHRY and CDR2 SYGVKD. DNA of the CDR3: TGTGCCATCAGGACCGACATGGCGAGCTCCTACAATGAGCAGTTCTTC. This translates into CAIRTDMASSYNEQFF.

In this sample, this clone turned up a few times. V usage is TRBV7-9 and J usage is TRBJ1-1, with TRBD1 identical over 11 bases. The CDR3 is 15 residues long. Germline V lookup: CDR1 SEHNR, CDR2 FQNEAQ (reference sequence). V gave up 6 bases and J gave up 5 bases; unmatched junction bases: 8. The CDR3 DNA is TGTGCCAGCAGATACCGGGACAGGGGGAATACTGAAGCTTTCTTT. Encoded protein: CASRYRDRGNTEAFF.